This T cell receptor (beta chain) was observed in a study of identifying expanded T cells in peripheral blood. Whole-study results and caveats: Technical replicates showed roughly 1.2 changed clones; roughly two weeks roughly 16; four weeks 19.

Only in-frame clones appear in the TCRdb table, and some are missing; sequencing was by immunoSEQ multiplex PCR. Of fewer than 85,000 clones listed, approximately 90% are singletons. CDR3 length: 16 residues. Germline-derived CDR1 and CDR2 are SEHNR and FQNEAQ (reference sequence). V trimming: 4 bases; J trimming: 5 bases; junction bases outside the gene matches: 12. Collection occurred without any documented infections or immune events in donors. Regarding this clone: Its antigen is unknown.

The TCR was taken from a person between 18 and 69 years old in good health. The sample consisted of blood. The chain recombines TRBV7-9 with TRBJ2-5, with 8 bases fitting TRBD1. CDR3: CASSSNRGSTEETQYF. CDR3 nucleotide sequence: TGTGCCAGCAGCTCCAACAGGGGGTCGACGGAGGAGACCCAGTACTTC.